These T cell receptor beta chains were read from a single sample in a study of blood T cell repertoires in COVID-19. TCRdb's copy holds only in-frame clones and misses some; the assay was immunoSEQ multiplex PCR. The table records about 34,000 clones, 75% of them present only once. The specimen was peripheral blood. The receptors here all came from an elderly man with active or convalescent COVID-19. Both conserved end residues are part of each CDR3. D genes are given only for firm matches. Only part of the rows carry a size: once, few, many, or a class if the clone is expanded.

v_gene	abundance	d_gene	j_gene	CDR3nt	CDR3aa
TRBV28	-	-	TRBJ2-7	TGTGCCAGCAGTTTCCAGAATTACGAGCAGTACTTC	CASSFQNYEQYF
TRBV30	-	-	TRBJ2-7	TGTGCCTGGGCGAGATCATCCTTGAACGAGCAGTACTTC	CAWARSSLNEQYF
TRBV9	few	TRBD1	TRBJ1-2	TGTGCCAGCAGCGCTGGGACAGGCGGCTATGGCTACACCTTC	CASSAGTGGYGYTF
TRBV3-1/TRBV3-2	once	-	TRBJ1-6	TGTGCCAGCACCCCTTCGGGTTGGAATTCACCCCTCCACTTT	CASTPSGWNSPLHF
TRBV12-3/TRBV12-4	-	-	TRBJ2-1	TGTGCCAGCAGTTTAGGGCCTAGGCAGTTCTTC	CASSLGPRQFF
TRBV5-4	-	TRBD2	TRBJ2-1	TGTGCCAGCAGCTTAGCGGGAGGGCCACTTGAGCAGTTCTTC	CASSLAGGPLEQFF
TRBV10-3	medium-sized	TRBD2	TRBJ2-5	TGTGCCATCAGCCTGGGACTAGCGGGACAAGAGACCCAGTACTTC	CAISLGLAGQETQYF
TRBV6-5	few	TRBD1	TRBJ2-5	TGTGCCAGCAGTAGACAGGGGCGGGAGACCCAGTACTTC	CASSRQGRETQYF
TRBV2	medium-sized	TRBD1	TRBJ2-3	TGTGCCAGCAGGCCGAATCCGGGACAGGCCACAGATACGCAGTATTTT	CASRPNPGQATDTQYF
TRBV25-1	-	-	TRBJ2-7	TGTGCCAGCAGTGTTGGACTACTGAGCGAGCAGTACTTC	CASSVGLLSEQYF
TRBV4-3	-	TRBD2	TRBJ2-3	TGCGCCAGCAGCCAAGATCCACTAGCGGCCTCAGGAGGGGATACGCAGTATTTT	CASSQDPLAASGGDTQYF
TRBV4-2	few	-	TRBJ1-6	TGTGCCAGCAGCCAAGCGGACTTTTCTTCGGTAGCTTCACCCCTCCACTTT	CASSQADFSSVASPLHF
TRBV6-6	once	-	TRBJ1-3	TGTGCCAGCAGTTCAGGTCTCGGAAACACCATATATTTT	CASSSGLGNTIYF
TRBV5-1	-	-	TRBJ2-6	TGCGCCAGCAGCTTGGGACAGAGCTCTGGGGCCAACGTCCTGACTTTC	CASSLGQSSGANVLTF
TRBV27	-	TRBD2	TRBJ2-1	TGTGCCAGCAGTTTGGGACTAGGGAGCAATGAGCAGTTCTTC	CASSLGLGSNEQFF
TRBV5-1	once	TRBD1	TRBJ1-4	TGCGCCAGCAGCCCCGGGACAGAGAATGAAAAACTGTTTTTT	CASSPGTENEKLFF
TRBV6-7	-	-	TRBJ2-3	TGTGCCAGCACCCCAAGATCAGGGGCTCCCCCAGATACGCAGTATTTT	CASTPRSGAPPDTQYF
TRBV7-6	few	TRBD1	TRBJ2-7	TGTGCCAGCAGCCCGGGACAGGGGGTAGACGAGCAGTACTTC	CASSPGQGVDEQYF
TRBV6-2/TRBV6-3	-	TRBD2	TRBJ2-1	TGTGCCAGCAGCCCACTAGCGGGAGGTAGAAACTACAATGAGCAGTTCTTC	CASSPLAGGRNYNEQFF
TRBV10-3	-	-	TRBJ2-1	TGTGCCATCAGTCTAGACTTGGATGAGCAGTTCTTC	CAISLDLDEQFF
TRBV3-1/TRBV3-2	-	-	TRBJ2-6	TGTGCCAGCAGCTTCCGGTCTGGGGCCAACGTCCTGACTTTC	CASSFRSGANVLTF
TRBV3-1/TRBV3-2	-	TRBD1	TRBJ2-1	TGTGCCAGCAGCCACGGGACAGGGTACAATGAGCAGTTCTTC	CASSHGTGYNEQFF
TRBV5-1	few	TRBD1	TRBJ2-7	TGCGCCAGCAGCTTGTCCCCAGGGGGTTACGAGCAGTACTTC	CASSLSPGGYEQYF
TRBV19	once	-	TRBJ1-1	TGTGCCAGTAGTCCTCAGGGTACGGTAATCACTGAAGCTTTCTTT	CASSPQGTVITEAFF
TRBV2	once	-	TRBJ1-4	TGTGCCAGCAACACACAGGGACGCAATGAAAAACTGTTTTTT	CASNTQGRNEKLFF
TRBV2	-	-	TRBJ1-1	TGTGCCGCACAGGGTAACACTGAAGCTTTCTTT	CAAQGNTEAFF
TRBV10-1	-	TRBD2	TRBJ2-2	TGCGCCAGCGGAGAACTAGCGGGAGTACCCGGGGAGCTGTTTTTT	CASGELAGVPGELFF
TRBV6-5	-	-	TRBJ2-7	TGTGCCAGCAGCCCAGGTTATACCTACGAGCAGTACTTC	CASSPGYTYEQYF
TRBV20-1	-	-	TRBJ2-1	TGCAGTGCTAGGCGGCAGGAGCAGTTCTTC	CSARRQEQFF
TRBV11-2	-	-	TRBJ2-3	TGTGCCAGCAGCTTTAGCATGAGCACAGATACGCAGTATTTT	CASSFSMSTDTQYF
TRBV14	once	TRBD1	TRBJ1-4	TGTGCCAGCAGCCAAGATACAGGGGGCCGTGAAAAACTGTTTTTT	CASSQDTGGREKLFF
TRBV12-3/TRBV12-4	-	TRBD1	TRBJ1-1	TGTGCCAGCATTAATACAGGGGGCACTGAAGCTTTCTTT	CASINTGGTEAFF
TRBV6-2/TRBV6-3	-	TRBD1	TRBJ1-2	TGTGCCAGCAGTTACGTCCAGGGGGCCGCCCCCGAGCACACCTTC	CASSYVQGAAPEHTF
TRBV29-1	-	-	TRBJ1-2	TGCAGCGCCAATCAGGGAGGTGGCCCGTATGGCTACACCTTC	CSANQGGGPYGYTF
TRBV9	-	TRBD1	TRBJ2-5	TGTGCCAGCAGCCGAACCGGGACAGGGGGCGAAGAGACCCAGTACTTC	CASSRTGTGGEETQYF
TRBV19	medium-sized	TRBD2	TRBJ2-3	TGTGCCAGTAGACGGACTAGCGGGAGTGTTACAGATACGCAGTATTTT	CASRRTSGSVTDTQYF